One sample yielded the 13 T cell receptor beta chains listed below, sequenced in a study of human thymus T cells. From resections taken during corrective heart surgery, the thymus tissue was obtained. Generated by immunoSEQ multiplex PCR, the TCRdb table keeps only in-frame clones and is missing some. This sample carries roughly 120,000 clones, more than 90% of them seen once, and the ten largest clones take around 0.024%. Sequencing was carried out using thymus tissue. The source is a boy in the first two years of life with a congenital heart defect but otherwise immunologically healthy.

V is TRBV6-1 and J is TRBJ1-2; TRBD1 aligns across 8 bases. Germline V gene lookup returns CDR1 MNHNS and CDR2 SASEGT. V gave up 6 bases and J gave up 6 bases; unmatched junction bases: 6. This CDR3 comprises 13 residues. CDR3: CASSQTGVDGYTF. The CDR3 region has the DNA TGTGCCAGCAGCCAGACAGGGGTGGATGGCTACACCTTC.

This chain joins TRBV4-3 and TRBJ1-4; 7 nucleotides agree with TRBD1. The CDR3 covers 16 residues. Germline CDR1 reads LGHNA; CDR2 reads YSLEER. V was clipped by 1 base and J by 10 bases; unmatched bases: 12. The CDR3: CASSQGKTGKGRKLFF. For the CDR3, the DNA is TGCGCCAGCAGCCAAGGGAAGACAGGGAAGGGGAGAAAACTGTTTTTT.

The V call is TRBV4-3, the J call TRBJ1-3; D remains unclear. The CDR3 covers 14 residues. Trimming took off 5 bases at V and 0 bases at J, with 8 bases between the two ends. Germline values: CDR1 LGHNA, CDR2 YSLEER. The CDR3 reads CASSMGSSGNTIYF. The CDR3 region has the DNA TGCGCCAGCAGCATGGGCTCCTCTGGAAACACCATATATTTT.

The chain carries TRBV6-5 and TRBJ2-1; D may match TRBD1 or TRBD2 (5 bases each). Germline-derived CDR1 and CDR2 are MNHEY and SVGAGI. The CDR3 runs 14 residues. V lost 6 bases to trimming and J lost 2 bases, with 11 bases between them. The CDR3 is CASSSGTTYNEQFF. In DNA, the CDR3 is TGTGCCAGCAGCTCCGGGACGACCTACAATGAGCAGTTCTTC.

The rearrangement links TRBV5-1 to TRBJ2-1, with D perhaps TRBD1 or TRBD2 (5 bases each). CDR3 size: 13 residues. Germline CDR1 reads SGHRS; CDR2 reads YFSETQ. V was pared by 7 bases and J by 6 bases, with 14 bases between. DNA for the CDR3: TGCGCCAGCGCCCTGGGGACCATCAATGAGCAGTTCTTC. Translating it yields CASALGTINEQFF.

CDR3 region: CASRGGPVTLHF. In DNA form, the CDR3 reads TGTGCCAGCAGGGGGGGCCCAGTAACCCTCCACTTT. V usage is TRBV2 and J usage is TRBJ1-6; the D gene is possibly TRBD1 (6 bases). CDR3 length: 12 amino acids. Germline-derived CDR1 and CDR2 are SNHLY and FYNNEI. The V end lost 6 bases, the J end lost 14 bases, and 14 bases lay between the germline ends.

This rearrangement joins TRBV19 to TRBJ1-2; TRBD1 aligns across 7 bases. The CDR3 consists of 15 residues. V trimming: 4 bases; J trimming: 3 bases; junction bases outside the gene matches: 8. The germline gives CDR1 LNHDA, CDR2 SQIVND (reference sequence). CDR3 protein: CASSTSDRDHYGYTF. The DNA for the CDR3 is TGTGCCAGTAGTACATCCGACAGGGACCACTATGGCTACACCTTC.

The chain combines TRBV4-3 with TRBJ2-3; 13 positions agree with TRBD2. V lost 4 bases and J lost 2; bases outside the gene matches: 6. Germline loops: CDR1 LGHNA, CDR2 YSLEER. The CDR3 spans 17 residues. The CDR3, as DNA: TGCGCCAGCAGCCCAGGACTAGCGGGGGCGATCACAGATACGCAGTATTTT. Amino acids: CASSPGLAGAITDTQYF.

V gene TRBV28 combines with J gene TRBJ2-7; 7 bases are a match to TRBD1. The CDR3 extends over 12 amino acids. CDR1 and CDR2 (germline): MDHEN, SYDVKM. After removal of 6 bases from V and 3 bases from J, the junction contained 2 bases not matched to a gene. The CDR3 nucleotides are TGTGCCAGCAGCGGGACAGTCTACGAGCAGTACTTC. Encoded protein: CASSGTVYEQYF.

The chain couples TRBV5-1 to TRBJ2-1, with unresolved D. Germline lookup yields CDR1 SGHRS and CDR2 YFSETQ. Trimming pared 0 bases from V and 5 bases from J, leaving 9 bases between. This CDR3 region has 14 residues. The CDR3 here is CASSLGGLNNEQFF. CDR3 sequence (DNA): TGCGCCAGCAGCTTGGGCGGCTTGAACAATGAGCAGTTCTTC.

The CDR3, as DNA: TGTGCCAGCAGGGAGGGACAGCCAGGGACCCAGTACTTC. Its translation is CASREGQPGTQYF. The chain employs TRBV25-1 and TRBJ2-5, with TRBD1 as a possible D gene (7 bases). This CDR3 spans 13 amino acids. CDR1 is MGHDK, CDR2 SYGVNS, per germline. V was pared by 6 bases and J by 7 bases, with 15 bases between.

This clone was observed once. The chain joins TRBV7-3 to TRBJ1-6, with D perhaps TRBD1 (6 bases). The CDR3 runs 18 residues. The ends were cut back, 5 bases at V and 0 bases at J, with 17 bases in the middle. CDR1 is SGHTA, CDR2 FQGTGA, per germline. The CDR3 loop reads CASSPRGGGISYNSPLHF. The CDR3, as DNA: TGTGCCAGCAGCCCTAGGGGAGGGGGTATCTCCTATAATTCACCCCTCCACTTT. The whole variable domain, remainder taken from reference TRBV7-3 and TRBJ1-6, is GAGVSQTPSNKVTEKGKYVELRCDPISGHTALYWYRQSLGQGPEFLIYFQGTGAADDSGLPNDRFFAVRPEGSVSTLKIQRTERGDSAVYLCASSPRGGGISYNSPLHFGNGTRLTVT.

V gene TRBV7-6 combines with J gene TRBJ2-2; 7 bases agree with TRBD2. This CDR3 comprises 16 residues. With V trimmed by 5 bases and J by 3 bases, 9 bases remained unmatched. CDR1 SGHVS and CDR2 FNYEAQ come from the germline V gene. CDR3 loop: CASSRIAGDHTGELFF. CDR3 nucleotide sequence: TGTGCCAGCAGCCGCATCGCGGGGGACCACACCGGGGAGCTGTTTTTT.